The T cell receptor (beta chain) described here comes from a study of a mutant IDH1 vaccine in newly diagnosed glioma. About the research overall: Previous treatment comprised radiotherapy, temozolomide, or both, mostly both. It was at week 35 that visit V12 occurred, and at week 47 that visit V13 did.

Sequencing was performed with immunoSEQ multiplex PCR; in TCRdb, only in-frame clones are kept and a portion is missing. Seen here are 45,000 to 65,000 clones, roughly 61% observed once, and the top ten hold 4% to 5.5%. Time point denoted: week 47, end of study. Topical imiquimod accompanied each vaccine dose, which consisted of 300 ug of mutant IDH1 20-mer peptide. CDR1 is SGHAT and CDR2 is FQNNGV in the germline V gene. J lost 4 bases, V lost 2 bases, and 12 bases had no gene match. The CDR3 is made up of 17 amino acids. Details on this clone: Its antigen is unidentified.

The sample here was peripheral blood mononuclear cells (PBMCs), taken from a glioma patient whose treatment included an IDH1 peptide vaccine. This chain joins TRBV11-2 and TRBJ1-2, with TRBD1 matching 8 bases. The sequence was collected from a man aged 40-49 years with glioma. Some clones in this sample may be carry-over from other donors' samples. The DNA for the CDR3 is TGTGCCAGCAGCTTACCCACCCACAGGGGGGACTTCTATGGCTACACCTTC. It specifies CASSLPTHRGDFYGYTF.